The present entry profiles one TCR beta chain with its context. What it binds is not known. The CDR3 sequence is 15 residues long. Germline CDR1 MGHRA, CDR2 YSYEKL. The germline V and J ends were trimmed by 4 bases and 6 bases, with 15 bases remaining between them. This sample is part of a study of T cells after yellow fever vaccination. Notes on the study in general: In FACS-sorted repertoires, abundant clonotypes from the bulk population could appear as contaminants. A faster peak, day 5 versus 15, was reached by the weaker secondary response. Subsequent booster samples again held most clones from primary vaccination (around 96% CD4, roughly 91% CD8).

TCRdb recomputed calls from the 5' RACE reads with MiXCR, one row per CDR3 protein. Of about 130,000 distinct CDR3 sequences listed, more than 7.5% are singletons. The clonotype comes from a man younger than 30 who received the YFV17D yellow fever vaccine. V gene TRBV4-1 combines with J gene TRBJ2-2; the D gene is possibly TRBD2 (6 bases). Source: CD8+ T cells sorted from PBMCs, taken on the day of the yellow fever booster vaccination. The CDR3 DNA follows: TGCGCCAGCAGCCTACGTAGGGAGGTGGCCGGGGAGCTGTTTTTT. Amino acids: CASSLRREVAGELFF.